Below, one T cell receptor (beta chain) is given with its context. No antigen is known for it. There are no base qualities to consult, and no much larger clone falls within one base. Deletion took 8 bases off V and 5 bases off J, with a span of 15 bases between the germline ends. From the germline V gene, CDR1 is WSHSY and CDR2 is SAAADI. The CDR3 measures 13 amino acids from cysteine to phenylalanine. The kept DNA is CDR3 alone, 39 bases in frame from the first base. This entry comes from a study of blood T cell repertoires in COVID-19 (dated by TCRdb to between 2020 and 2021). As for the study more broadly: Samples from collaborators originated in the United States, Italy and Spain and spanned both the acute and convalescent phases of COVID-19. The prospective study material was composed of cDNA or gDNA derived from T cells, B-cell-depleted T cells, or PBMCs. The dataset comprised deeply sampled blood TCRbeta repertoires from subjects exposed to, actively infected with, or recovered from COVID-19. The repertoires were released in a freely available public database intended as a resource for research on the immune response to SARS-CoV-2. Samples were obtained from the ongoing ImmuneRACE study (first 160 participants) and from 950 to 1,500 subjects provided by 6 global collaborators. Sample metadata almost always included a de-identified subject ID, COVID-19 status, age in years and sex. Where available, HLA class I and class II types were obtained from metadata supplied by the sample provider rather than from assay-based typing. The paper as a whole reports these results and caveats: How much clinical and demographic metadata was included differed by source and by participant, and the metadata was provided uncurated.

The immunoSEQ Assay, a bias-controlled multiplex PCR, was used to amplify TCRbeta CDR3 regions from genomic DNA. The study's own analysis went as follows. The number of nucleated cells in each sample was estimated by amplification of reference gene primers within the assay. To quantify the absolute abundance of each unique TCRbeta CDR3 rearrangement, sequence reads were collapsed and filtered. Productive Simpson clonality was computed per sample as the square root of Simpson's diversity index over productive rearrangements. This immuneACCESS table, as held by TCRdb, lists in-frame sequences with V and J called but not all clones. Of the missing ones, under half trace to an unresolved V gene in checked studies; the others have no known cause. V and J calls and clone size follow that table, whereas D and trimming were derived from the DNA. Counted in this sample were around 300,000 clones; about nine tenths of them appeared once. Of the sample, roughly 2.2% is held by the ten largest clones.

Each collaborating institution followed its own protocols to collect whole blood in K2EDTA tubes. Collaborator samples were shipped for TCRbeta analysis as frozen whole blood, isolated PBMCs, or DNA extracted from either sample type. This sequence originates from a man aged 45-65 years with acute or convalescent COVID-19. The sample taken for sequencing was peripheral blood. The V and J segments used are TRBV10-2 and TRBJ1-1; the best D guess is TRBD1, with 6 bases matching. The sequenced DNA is TGCGCCAGCTTGGAGGGGGGGCGGACTGAAGCTTTCTTT. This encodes CASLEGGRTEAFF.